This TCR beta chain was observed in a study of blood T cell repertoires in COVID-19. Assay: immunoSEQ multiplex PCR; the TCRdb copy retains only in-frame clones and omits some. Of some 60,000 clones listed, around 81% are singletons. CDR1 and CDR2 from the germline V gene are MGHRA and YSYEKL. V was clipped by 4 bases and J by 3 bases, with 19 bases between them. The CDR3 covers 16 residues. This clonotype originated in a woman over 75 with acute or convalescent COVID-19. The sequenced sample was peripheral blood. The chain carries TRBV4-1 and TRBJ2-7, with D perhaps TRBD1 (6 bases). The CDR3 sequence is CASSPTPGDMVYEQYF. The CDR3 DNA is TGCGCCAGCAGCCCTACCCCAGGGGATATGGTCTACGAGCAGTACTTC.